This entry features one T cell receptor (beta chain) sequence. This sample was included in a study of cytomegalovirus exposure and HLA in healthy donors. With 60 Vbeta and 13 Jbeta primers, the PCR was carried out. Libraries were prepared by immunoSEQ multiplex PCR; TCRdb keeps only in-frame clonotypes and omits some of them. The sample carries about 250,000 clones, around four fifths recorded once. Source material: PBMCs. The TCR originated in a boy aged 5-17 years in good health and CMV-seronegative.

The DNA of the CDR3 is TGTGCCAGCAGCGTAGTAGGGAGTTCGGCTTTCTTT. It yields the protein CASSVVGSSAFF. The genes are TRBV9 and TRBJ1-1; D unresolved. V lost 0 bases to trimming and J lost 11 bases, with 11 bases between them. CDR1 SGDLS and CDR2 YYNGEE come from the germline V gene. CDR3 length: 12 amino acids.